The 24 T cell receptor beta chains given below trace back to one sample, sequenced in a study of blood T cell repertoires in COVID-19. The protocol was immunoSEQ multiplex PCR, while the TCRdb copy is restricted to in-frame clones and leaves out a portion. The sample has about 430,000 clones, around nine tenths seen once. Sequences were obtained from peripheral blood. These receptor sequences come from a man between 18 and 29 years old with COVID-19, enrolled during active disease.

The chain links TRBV5-1 to TRBJ1-5; D is unresolved. The CDR3 has 14 residues. With 2 bases removed from V and 1 base from J, the gap between germline ends came to 7 bases. Germline V CDR1 and CDR2: SGHRS, YFSETQ. The chain's CDR3 is CASSFGGSNQPQHF. The CDR3 DNA sequence: TGCGCCAGCAGCTTCGGAGGGAGCAATCAGCCCCAGCATTTT.

CDR3 sequence (DNA): TGTGCCAGCACCGACAGGGCGGTTGGCTACACCTTC. Translating gives CASTDRAVGYTF. The J gene is TRBJ1-2, the V gene TRBV5-6; 7 bases match TRBD1. Looked up from germline, CDR1 is SGHDT and CDR2 is YYEEEE. The trim removed 6 bases at V and 7 bases at J, leaving 6 bases unmatched. This CDR3 contains 12 residues. Based on the CDR3 plus reference TRBV5-6 and TRBJ1-2, the full variable domain is DAGVTQSPTHLIKTRGQQVTLRCSPKSGHDTVSWYQQALGQGPQFIFQYYEEEERQRGNFPDRFSGHQFPNYSSELNVNALLLGDSALYLCASTDRAVGYTFGSGTRLTVV.

CDR3: CASSPQRTYEQYF. The DNA of the CDR3 is TGTGCCAGCAGCCCTCAGCGTACCTACGAGCAGTACTTC. This chain joins TRBV5-8 and TRBJ2-7; no firm D call. The germline V gene encodes CDR1 SGHTS and CDR2 YDEGEE. The V gene lost 4 bases and the J gene lost 2 bases, with 10 bases spanning the gap. This CDR3 has 13 amino acids.

The rearrangement links TRBV5-1 to TRBJ2-1; 8 bases agree with TRBD2. Losses at the gene ends were 1 base for V and 4 bases for J; bases not matched to a gene: 4. The germline V gene encodes CDR1 SGHRS and CDR2 YFSETQ. This CDR3 has 15 amino acids. The CDR3 DNA follows: TGCGCCAGCAGCTTGTCCGCGGGGGGTTACAATGAGCAGTTCTTC. Encoded protein: CASSLSAGGYNEQFF.

The table lists this clone with a few counts. V is TRBV6-5 and J is TRBJ1-1; D gene unclear. The V gene lost 8 bases and the J gene lost 7 bases, with 14 bases spanning the gap. The CDR3 consists of 12 residues. Germline CDR1 reads MNHEY; CDR2 reads SVGAGI. The CDR3 spells CASVSGEVEAFF. In nucleotides, the CDR3 is TGTGCCAGCGTGTCCGGGGAGGTTGAAGCTTTCTTT.

The V and J genes are TRBV11-3 and TRBJ2-7; 8 nucleotides line up with TRBD1. The CDR3 totals 17 residues. V gave up 5 bases and J gave up 3 bases; unmatched junction bases: 15. The germline CDR1 and CDR2 sequences are SGHNT and YENEEA. The CDR3 protein is CASSHPGTGQVDYEQYF. CDR3 bases: TGTGCCAGCAGCCATCCCGGGACAGGACAGGTTGACTACGAGCAGTACTTC.

The chain links TRBV4-1 to TRBJ2-5, with a tentative D call TRBD2 (5 bases). The germline V gene encodes CDR1 MGHRA and CDR2 YSYEKL. V shed 1 base and J shed 5 bases, with 17 bases lying between them. The CDR3 is made up of 16 amino acids. CDR3 region: CASSQGATGYGETQYF. CDR3 nucleotide sequence: TGCGCCAGCAGCCAAGGGGCGACGGGGTATGGGGAGACCCAGTACTTC.

V and J are TRBV25-1 and TRBJ1-1; D possibly corresponds to TRBD1 (5 bases). V was trimmed by 4 bases and J by 4 bases, leaving 10 bases between them. Germline assignment: CDR1 MGHDK and CDR2 SYGVNS. The CDR3 covers 13 residues. Here the CDR3 reads CASSAAGGTEAFF. DNA of the CDR3: TGTGCCAGCAGTGCTGCCGGGGGCACTGAAGCTTTCTTT.

The genes are TRBV29-1 and TRBJ2-3, with D unclear. Deletions cut 7 bases from V and 6 bases from J, with 5 bases between. This CDR3 region has 9 residues. Germline CDR1 SQVTM, CDR2 ANQGSEA. For the CDR3, the DNA is TGCAGCGACGGGGATACGCAGTATTTT. Translation gives CSDGDTQYF.

The rearrangement joins TRBV12-3 or TRBV12-4 to TRBJ2-5, with D tentatively TRBD1 (5 bases). The CDR3 extends over 13 amino acids. V was trimmed by 6 bases and J by 4 bases, leaving 12 bases between them. The CDR3 nucleotides read TGTGCCAGCAGGGGGCCCGAACGAGAGACCCAGTACTTC. Translated: CASRGPERETQYF.

The CDR3 DNA sequence: TGCGCCAGCAGAGCGGGACAAACGAACACTGAAGCTTTCTTT. Translation: CASRAGQTNTEAFF. J is TRBJ1-1 and V is TRBV5-1; D is perhaps TRBD1 (6 bases). CDR1 is SGHRS and CDR2 is YFSETQ in the germline V gene. V gave up 5 bases and J gave up 1 base, with 12 bases separating them. CDR3 length: 14 residues.

This chain connects TRBV11-1 to TRBJ2-1, with 9 bases aligning to TRBD2. This CDR3 comprises 15 residues. Trimming took 2 bases from V and 10 from J; bases not matched to a gene: 9. Looked up from germline, CDR1 is SGHAT and CDR2 is FQDESV (reference sequence). CDR3 sequence reads: CASSLYAGGGWEQFF. The CDR3 coding sequence is TGTGCCAGCAGCTTATATGCGGGAGGGGGTTGGGAGCAGTTCTTC.

The count of this clone is one. The V call is TRBV19, the J call TRBJ2-5; possibly TRBD1 for D (5 bases). Deletions cut 5 bases from V and 1 base from J, with 8 bases between. The length of the CDR3 is 13 residues. Germline values: CDR1 LNHDA, CDR2 SQIVND (reference sequence). This chain's CDR3 is CASSAQGQETQYF. The DNA for the CDR3 is TGTGCCAGTAGTGCGCAGGGCCAAGAGACCCAGTACTTC.

The chain employs TRBV7-9 and TRBJ2-5, with D maybe TRBD2 (6 bases). CDR1 and CDR2 from the germline V gene are SEHNR and FQNEAQ (reference sequence). The CDR3 loop spans 16 amino acids. V lost 4 bases to trimming and J lost 2 bases, with 17 bases between them. DNA for the CDR3: TGTGCCAGCAGCTCGAGTGGGGCGGGGAGTCAAGAGACCCAGTACTTC. Its translation is CASSSSGAGSQETQYF. Combining the CDR3 with reference TRBV7-9 and TRBJ2-5 gives the whole variable domain DTGVSQNPRHKITKRGQNVTFRCDPISEHNRLYWYRQTLGQGPEFLTYFQNEAQLEKSRLLSDRFSAERPKGSFSTLEIQRTEQGDSAMYLCASSSSGAGSQETQYFGPGTRLLVL.

J is TRBJ2-2 and V is TRBV19, with 7 bases identical to TRBD1. V shed 4 bases and J 4 bases; nucleotides not matched to a gene: 6. Looked up from germline, CDR1 is LNHDA and CDR2 is SQIVND (reference sequence). The length of the CDR3 is 15 residues. The chain's CDR3 is CASSRTGVTTGELFF. The DNA for the CDR3 is TGTGCCAGTAGTAGAACAGGGGTAACCACCGGGGAGCTGTTTTTT.

This clone was seen a single time. CDR3 loop: CASSEGGLAKNIQYF. The CDR3 DNA sequence: TGTGCCAGCAGTGAGGGGGGATTAGCCAAAAACATTCAGTACTTC. This sequence joins TRBV25-1 and TRBJ2-4, with a possible D match to TRBD2 (6 bases). This CDR3 is built from 15 residues. The germline V gene encodes CDR1 MGHDK and CDR2 SYGVNS. V was pared by 3 bases and J by 0 bases, with 9 bases between.

The chain is built from TRBV7-6 and TRBJ2-3, with D possibly TRBD2 on 7 matching bases. CDR3 length: 15 residues. Germline V lookup: CDR1 SGHVS, CDR2 FNYEAQ. Trimming left V 8 bases short and J 2 bases short, with 17 bases between. The DNA of the CDR3 is TGTGCCAGCGGAGAGGGGGGGATCTTCACAGATACGCAGTATTTT. Residues: CASGEGGIFTDTQYF. The full variable domain, in which reference TRBV7-6 and TRBJ2-3 provide the parts outside the CDR3, is GAGVSQSPRYKVTKRGQDVALRCDPISGHVSLYWYRQALGQGPEFLTYFNYEAQQDKSGLPNDRFSAERPEGSISTLTIQRTEQRDSAMYRCASGEGGIFTDTQYFGPGTRLTVL.

This clone was observed a single time. The chain carries TRBV21-1 and TRBJ1-6; TRBD1, the table's D call, was not compared with the DNA. TRBV21-1 is marked as a pseudogene. This CDR3 is built from 15 residues. CDR3 residues: CASSGRSSYNSPLHF. CDR3 nucleotides: TGTGCCAGCAGCGGCCGCAGCTCCTATAATTCACCCCTCCACTTT.

This chain uses TRBV19 with TRBJ1-4; maybe TRBD1 (5 bases). V was cut by 5 bases and J by 8 bases, with 18 bases left in between. The length of the CDR3 is 15 residues. The germline CDR1 and CDR2 sequences are LNHDA and SQIVND (reference sequence). CDR3 DNA sequence: TGTGCCAGTAGTCCCCTCGGGGGGAGGAAAGAAAAACTGTTTTTT. Protein product: CASSPLGGRKEKLFF.

The chain uses TRBV30 and TRBJ1-3; TRBD1 matches 7 bases. CDR3 length: 14 amino acids. V lost 2 bases to trimming and J lost 4 bases; unmatched junction nucleotides: 5. Germline CDR1 reads GTSNPN; CDR2 reads SVGIG (reference sequence). CDR3: CAWSQTGFGNTIYF. The CDR3 DNA reads as TGTGCCTGGAGTCAGACAGGGTTCGGAAACACCATATATTTT.

This clone has only one observation. This rearrangement joins TRBV19 to TRBJ2-5; possibly TRBD1 for D (5 bases). Germline V CDR1 and CDR2: LNHDA, SQIVND (reference sequence). Trimming removed 3 bases from V and 4 bases from J, with 12 bases in between. This CDR3 contains 14 residues. This CDR3 is CASSMGKGLETQYF. For the CDR3, the DNA is TGTGCCAGTAGTATGGGAAAGGGGTTAGAGACCCAGTACTTC.

V and J are TRBV18 and TRBJ1-4; TRBD1 matches 7 bases. The J segment lost 0 bases and the V segment lost 5 bases, leaving 3 bases of the junction unmatched. Germline-derived CDR1 and CDR2 are KGHSH and LQKENI. The CDR3 sequence is 15 residues long. The CDR3 coding sequence is TGTGCCAGCTCAGTCGACAGGGCAACTAATGAAAAACTGTTTTTT. As protein: CASSVDRATNEKLFF.

The V gene is TRBV29-1, the J gene TRBJ1-2; 9 nucleotides match TRBD1. The trim removed 7 bases at V and 4 bases at J, leaving 7 bases unmatched. The CDR3 loop spans 13 amino acids. CDR1 and CDR2 from the germline V gene are SQVTM and ANQGSEA. CDR3 in DNA: TGCAGCGCAACAGGGGGCTCGTCCTATGGCTACACCTTC. Protein product: CSATGGSSYGYTF.

The V call is TRBV11-2, the J call TRBJ2-3, with TRBD2 matching over 11 bases. The CDR3 is made up of 15 amino acids. The V and J ends lost 5 bases and 5 bases, in that order; junction bases with no gene match: 6. Germline V gene lookup returns CDR1 SGHAT and CDR2 FQNNGV. The CDR3 spells CASSRSGGAVDTQYF. The CDR3 DNA reads as TGTGCCAGCAGCCGTAGCGGGGGGGCGGTAGATACGCAGTATTTT.